This is a list of T cell receptor beta chains from one sample in a study of response to subunit inactivated influenza vaccine. TCRdb independently ran MiXCR on the RT-PCR reads; one entry per CDR3 protein. The sample includes over 400,000 distinct CDR3 sequences, roughly 9.8% of them seen just once. This material consisted of PBMCs from blood, taken 45 days after vaccination. Receptors were obtained from a man aged 45-60 years who received an inactivated influenza vaccine. Both conserved end residues are part of each CDR3. The D gene is left open where the match is weak. Size is stated for part of the rows, as once, few or many counts, or as a class when the clone is expanded.

v_gene	j_gene	abundance	d_gene	CDR3aa	CDR3nt
TRBV5-1	TRBJ2-5	NA	TRBD1	CASSLTPGTGGETQYF	TGCGCCAGCAGCTTGACGCCCGGGACAGGGGGCGAGACCCAGTACTTC
TRBV7-3	TRBJ2-1	NA	TRBD2	CASSLTPLAGGPGNEQFF	TGTGCCAGCAGCTTAACCCCACTAGCGGGAGGGCCAGGCAATGAGCAGTTCTTC
TRBV6-2/TRBV6-3	TRBJ2-3	NA	NA	CASSRWPQDTQYF	TGTGCCAGCAGCCGTTGGCCCCAGGATACGCAGTATTTT
TRBV20-1	TRBJ2-1	few	NA	CSAAPMRGSYNEQFF	TGCAGTGCAGCACCGATGAGGGGGAGCTACAATGAGCAGTTCTTC
TRBV7-8	TRBJ2-1	NA	TRBD1	CASSDLDRAFYNEQFF	TGTGCCAGCAGCGATCTAGACAGGGCCTTCTACAATGAGCAGTTCTTC
TRBV6-2/TRBV6-3	TRBJ2-5	many	NA	CASSYSTGLNVRLVETQYF	TGTGCCAGCAGTTACTCGACCGGATTGAACGTGAGGCTGGTAGAGACCCAGTACTTC
TRBV20-1	TRBJ2-2	NA	TRBD1	CSAREGQGIGELFF	TGCAGTGCTAGAGAGGGACAGGGAATCGGGGAGCTGTTTTTT
TRBV6-6	TRBJ1-1	many	NA	CASSYAVNTEAFF	TGTGCCAGCAGTTACGCAGTGAACACTGAAGCTTTCTTT
TRBV7-2	TRBJ2-7	few	TRBD1	CASSRSTGGPATYEQYF	TGTGCCAGCAGCCGAAGCACAGGGGGCCCAGCCACCTACGAGCAGTACTTC
TRBV4-2	TRBJ1-1	few	NA	CASSHRELGSIF	TGTGCCAGCAGCCACCGGGAACTAGGCAGCATCTTT
TRBV29-1	TRBJ2-1	many	NA	CSVVRDTYNEQFF	TGCAGCGTTGTTCGGGATACCTACAATGAGCAGTTCTTC
TRBV5-1	TRBJ1-1	NA	NA	CASSVHRVAGTEAFF	TGCGCCAGCAGCGTCCACAGGGTCGCAGGCACTGAAGCTTTCTTT
TRBV12-3/TRBV12-4	TRBJ2-7	NA	TRBD1	CASSLVLWQGAEQYF	TGTGCCAGCAGTTTAGTTTTATGGCAGGGGGCCGAGCAGTACTTC
TRBV4-2	TRBJ2-7	few	TRBD2	CASSQDPAGGREQYF	TGTGCCAGCAGCCAAGATCCAGCGGGAGGGCGCGAGCAGTACTTC
TRBV29-1	TRBJ2-3	few	NA	CSVVQASTDTQYF	TGCAGCGTTGTGCAGGCAAGCACAGATACGCAGTATTTT
TRBV24-1	TRBJ2-5	NA	NA	CATSATNQETQYF	TGTGCCACCAGTGCGACTAACCAAGAGACCCAGTACTTC
TRBV7-2	TRBJ2-7	NA	NA	CASSLGVSNEQYF	TGTGCCAGCAGCTTAGGGGTTTCAAACGAGCAGTACTTC
TRBV29-1	TRBJ2-7	few	TRBD2	CSAAGSGAYEQYF	TGCAGCGCTGCTGGAAGCGGGGCCTACGAGCAGTACTTC
TRBV27	TRBJ1-5	NA	NA	CASSPRTDYNQPQHF	TGTGCCAGCAGTCCTAGGACAGATTACAATCAGCCCCAGCATTTT
TRBV2	TRBJ2-1	NA	TRBD2	CASSGTSGRGGYNEQFF	TGTGCCAGCAGTGGGACTAGCGGGAGAGGGGGCTACAATGAGCAGTTCTTC
TRBV7-2	TRBJ1-1	NA	NA	CASSYGTSEAFF	TGTGCCAGCAGCTACGGGACATCTGAAGCTTTCTTT
TRBV15	TRBJ2-7	NA	TRBD1	CATSRDLQGVGYEQYF	TGTGCCACCAGCAGAGACCTACAGGGGGTGGGTTACGAGCAGTACTTC
TRBV29-1	TRBJ2-5	NA	NA	CSVAYQETQYF	TGCAGCGTCGCCTACCAAGAGACCCAGTACTTC
TRBV11-2	TRBJ1-6	NA	NA	CASSLEGRGLNNSPLHF	TGTGCCAGCAGCTTAGAGGGCAGGGGACTTAATAATTCACCCCTCCACTTT
TRBV7-8	TRBJ2-1	NA	TRBD2	CASSLEGTSGMGNEQFF	TGTGCCAGCAGCTTAGAAGGGACTAGCGGGATGGGTAATGAGCAGTTCTTC
TRBV7-9	TRBJ1-5	NA	NA	CASSLGGTQPQHF	TGTGCCAGCAGCTTAGGAGGGACTCAGCCCCAGCATTTT
TRBV12-3/TRBV12-4	TRBJ1-1	few	NA	CASSLGNGAFF	TGTGCCAGCAGTTTGGGCAATGGGGCTTTCTTT
TRBV4-3	TRBJ1-1	many	TRBD1	CASSQERTGGRGEAFF	TGCGCCAGCAGCCAAGAAAGGACAGGGGGAAGGGGTGAAGCTTTCTTT
TRBV10-3	TRBJ1-1	NA	NA	CANAAQMNTEAFF	TGTGCCAACGCAGCTCAAATGAACACTGAAGCTTTCTTT
TRBV28	TRBJ1-2	NA	NA	CASSLWTATNYGYTF	TGTGCCAGCAGTTTATGGACGGCTACTAACTATGGCTACACCTTC
TRBV3-1	TRBJ2-1	few	NA	CASSRLRGEFYNEQFF	TGTGCCAGCAGCCGGCTTAGGGGGGAGTTCTACAATGAGCAGTTCTTC
TRBV20-1	TRBJ2-1	few	TRBD2	CSASPAGGSYNEQFF	TGCAGTGCTAGCCCGGCGGGAGGCTCCTACAATGAGCAGTTCTTC